Listed below are T cell receptor beta chains from one sample, sequenced in a study of low-dose radiotherapy and immunotherapy resistance in tumors. Using its own MiXCR run on the reads, TCRdb lists one record per CDR3 protein. There are 80,000 or so distinct CDR3 sequences in the sample; about a sixth occur only once, and 1.4% to 1.5% lies in the top ten. The specimen was PBMCs, collected after low-dose radiotherapy plus immunotherapy. These receptors all come from a male donor with prostate cancer. Each CDR3 is given with its conserved first and last residue. D genes are given only for firm matches. Clone size, where shown, is once, few, many, or a class for clones that have expanded.

V,D,J,size,DNA,CDR3
TRBV2,TRBD2,TRBJ2-2,many,TGTGCCAGCATCGTAGCGGGAGGGCCCCCCGGGGAGCTGTTTTTT,CASIVAGGPPGELFF
TRBV19,TRBD2,TRBJ2-2,many,TGTGCCAGTAGTAAACTAGCGGGACTCACCGGGGAGCTGTTTTTT,CASSKLAGLTGELFF
TRBV6-2/TRBV6-3,NA,TRBJ1-2,NA,TGTGCCAGCAGTGACACGGTGGGCTATGGCTACACCTTC,CASSDTVGYGYTF
TRBV19,TRBD2,TRBJ2-1,many,TGTGCCAGTAGTGTGACTAGCGGGACTTGGGGTTACTACAATGAGCAGTTCTTC,CASSVTSGTWGYYNEQFF
TRBV5-1,NA,TRBJ2-7,NA,TGCGCCAGCAGCTTGGGCAGCGGATCCTACGAGCAGTACTTC,CASSLGSGSYEQYF
TRBV27,NA,TRBJ2-5,many,TGTGCCAGCAGTTTATGGGGTGCTGGAGAGACCCAGTACTTC,CASSLWGAGETQYF
TRBV28,NA,TRBJ2-7,many,TGTGCCAGCAGCCCGTTATACGAGCAGTACTTC,CASSPLYEQYF
TRBV6-6,NA,TRBJ2-1,many,TGTGCCAGCAGTTACTCGGACCAGGGCCCGTTCTTC,CASSYSDQGPFF
TRBV15,NA,TRBJ2-5,many,TGTGCCACCAGCAGGGGAGGGACAGCGCAAGGAGAGACCCAGTACTTC,CATSRGGTAQGETQYF
TRBV4-2,NA,TRBJ2-5,many,TGTGCCAGCAGCCAAGGATCCGGACAAATTACAGAGACCCAGTACTTC,CASSQGSGQITETQYF
TRBV5-4,NA,TRBJ2-1,few,TGTGCCAGCAGCTTTCTTCCAGGCCAAAGCTCCTACAATGAGCAGTTCTTC,CASSFLPGQSSYNEQFF
TRBV27,TRBD2,TRBJ2-7,NA,TGTGCCAGCAGCCGACTAGCGGGAGGTGCCCACGAGCAGTACTTC,CASSRLAGGAHEQYF
TRBV12-3/TRBV12-4,NA,TRBJ1-6,NA,TGTGCCAGCAGTTACCGTGGGCGCAGGGCACATAATTCACCCCTCCACTTT,CASSYRGRRAHNSPLHF
TRBV4-1,NA,TRBJ2-5,many,TGCGCCAGCAGCCAAGGAGGGGGGGTGGAGACCCAGTACTTC,CASSQGGGVETQYF
TRBV28,NA,TRBJ2-7,many,TGTGCCAGCAGTTTAATAGGGGGGACCTCCTACGAGCAGTACTTC,CASSLIGGTSYEQYF
TRBV29-1,NA,TRBJ1-3,many,TGCAGCGTGCAGGGAGACGGAAACACCATATATTTT,CSVQGDGNTIYF
TRBV7-2,NA,TRBJ2-7,NA,TGTGCCAGCAGCGCGGGACATACCTACGAGCAGTACTTC,CASSAGHTYEQYF
TRBV3-1,NA,TRBJ1-5,many,TGTGCCAGCAGCCAAGCGAGGCAGCCCCAGCATTTT,CASSQARQPQHF
TRBV19,NA,TRBJ1-1,many,TGTGCCAGTAGTAGCGAGTCCTCCGGCGACACTGAAGCTTTCTTT,CASSSESSGDTEAFF
TRBV29-1,NA,TRBJ2-1,many,TGCAGCGTTGAAGATGGCCGGGCAGAAAGGGGACACTACAATGAGCAGTTCTTC,CSVEDGRAERGHYNEQFF
TRBV19,NA,TRBJ1-5,many,TGTGCCAGTGTGGGGGGCCCACCCGTGGCCTATAGCAATCAGCCCCAGCATTTT,CASVGGPPVAYSNQPQHF